This TCR beta chain was identified during a study of T cells in Graves' hyperthyroidism and ophthalmopathy. Study-level background: Specimen type is peripheral blood, collected at initial diagnosis prior to any treatment. Study outcomes and limitations: With a median lead of around 6.7 months before onset, the model predicted ophthalmopathy.

With V trimmed by 3 bases and J by 2 bases, 12 bases remained unmatched. Germline values: CDR1 MDHEN, CDR2 SYDVKM. This CDR3 is 17 amino acids long. For this clonotype: Antigen: not known.

Ophthalmopathy patients all had a Clinical Activity Score of at least 3, a NOSPECS grade of at least 4 and disease under 3 months old. The diagnostic basis comprised clinical symptoms, serum thyroxine and TRAb, thyroid ultrasound and orbital computed tomography. Authors of the study amplified TCR beta CDR3 regions from RNA transcripts. An initial round of RT-PCR targeting the TCR CDR3 relied on the HTBI primer set. MiXCR, applied by TCRdb to the multiplex PCR reads, yields one record per CDR3 protein. Of 500,000 to 650,000 distinct CDR3 sequences in the sample, more than 15% were seen once. The receptor was isolated from a woman in her late teens or twenties with Graves' ophthalmopathy. Sequencing was carried out using blood. The chain couples TRBV28 to TRBJ2-7, with 8 bases identical to TRBD1. The CDR3 DNA sequence: TGTGCCAGCAGTTTGATTGGGTGGACAGGGTGGGCCTACGAGCAGTACTTC. It is translated as CASSLIGWTGWAYEQYF.